The 29 T cell receptor beta chains in this list originate from one sample, sequenced in a study of regulatory T cells in long-lasting Graves disease. The time point: persistent/refractory GD, antithyroid drugs over 5 years with positive TRAb. From RNA extracted from PBMCs, the TCR library was made. The TCR beta library used iRepertoire HTBI primers with Arm-PCR amplification of CDR3. MiXCR was run by TCRdb on the multiplex PCR reads, yielding one entry per CDR3 protein. The sample has approximately 690,000 distinct CDR3 sequences, 25% to 35% seen once; the top ten hold around 40%. Sequences were derived from peripheral blood mononuclear cells (PBMCs), sampled when the disease was refractory, from a patient treated with antithyroid drugs. The receptors shown here come from a female donor with Graves disease.

This clonotype was seen only a few times. V is TRBV3-1 and J is TRBJ1-2; possible D gene TRBD1, 6 bases. This CDR3 has 15 amino acids. V was shortened by 0 bases and J by 8 bases, with 16 bases between the two germline ends. The germline CDR1 and CDR2 sequences are LGHDT and YNNKEL (reference sequence). In nucleotides, the CDR3 is TGTGCCAGCAGCCAAGATCAGGACAGTATTGACGGCTACACCTTC. Its protein product is CASSQDQDSIDGYTF. Based on the CDR3 plus reference TRBV3-1 and TRBJ1-2, the full variable domain is DTAVSQTPKYLVTQMGNDKSIKCEQNLGHDTMYWYKQDSKKFLKIMFSYNNKELIINETVPNRFSPKSPDKAHLNLHINSLELGDSAVYFCASSQDQDSIDGYTFGSGTRLTVV.

The chain carries TRBV9 and TRBJ2-7, with TRBD2 matching over 8 bases. Germline V CDR1 and CDR2: SGDLS, YYNGEE. The CDR3 has 17 amino acids. V lost 3 bases and J lost 0; bases outside the gene matches: 11. CDR3 sequence: CASSATRSSGNSYEQYF. The DNA of the CDR3 is TGTGCCAGCAGCGCGACCCGGAGTAGCGGGAACTCCTACGAGCAGTACTTC.

This clonotype was observed a handful of times. The chain links TRBV3-1 to TRBJ1-6, with 10 nucleotides matching TRBD1. The trim removed 7 bases at V and 7 bases at J, leaving 4 bases unmatched. CDR3 length: 14 amino acids. Germline lookup yields CDR1 LGHDT and CDR2 YNNKEL (reference sequence). CDR3 loop: CASIMTGGNSPLHF. The CDR3 DNA is TGTGCCAGCATTATGACAGGGGGCAATTCACCCCTCCACTTT.

This clonotype turned up a few times. The genes are TRBV15 and TRBJ1-1; D remains ambiguous. Looked up from germline, CDR1 is LNHNV and CDR2 is YYDKDF (reference sequence). This CDR3 contains 15 residues. The V end was cut by 0 bases, the J end by 0 bases, with 8 bases between. The CDR3 DNA follows: TGTGCCACCAGCAGAGATAGGGCCTTGAACACTGAAGCTTTCTTT. It encodes CATSRDRALNTEAFF.

This clonotype was counted a few times. The chain employs TRBV19 and TRBJ1-1; 10 bases are shared with TRBD1. V lost 8 bases and J lost 0; bases outside the gene matches: 6. Germline lookup yields CDR1 LNHDA and CDR2 SQIVND (reference sequence). The CDR3 runs to 15 residues. The CDR3, as DNA: TGTGCCAGTGGGACAGGGGATATTGTGAACACTGAAGCTTTCTTT. Protein: CASGTGDIVNTEAFF.

The genes are TRBV27 and TRBJ2-5, with TRBD2 matching 8 bases. V trimming: 3 bases; J trimming: 5 bases; junction bases outside the gene matches: 5. This CDR3 has 14 residues. Per the germline V gene, CDR1 is MNHEY and CDR2 is SMNVEV (reference sequence). CDR3 nucleotide sequence: TGTGCCAGCAGTTTCGGACTAGCCCGGGAGACCCAGTACTTC. Translating it yields CASSFGLARETQYF.

The V and J genes are TRBV12-5 and TRBJ1-1; no firm D call. This CDR3 spans 14 amino acids. Trimming cost V 0 bases and J 3 bases, with 8 bases left between them. Germline CDR1 and CDR2: LGHNT and FRNRAP. CDR3 DNA sequence: TGTGCTAGTGGTTTGGTATCCTGGGACACTGAAGCTTTCTTT. Protein sequence: CASGLVSWDTEAFF.

Only a few counts were recorded for this clonotype. The chain uses TRBV20-1 and TRBJ1-1; 10 bases are shared with TRBD1. CDR3 length: 19 amino acids. Germline V gene data show CDR1 as DFQATT and CDR2 as SNEGSKA (reference sequence). The V gene end was trimmed by 1 base and the J gene end by 4 bases; junction bases not matched to a gene: 18. The CDR3 DNA is TGCAGTGCTAGAGTTAACGTAGGGGACAGGGGTAATTGGCGCACTGAAGCTTTCTTT. It is translated as CSARVNVGDRGNWRTEAFF.

The rearrangement joins TRBV5-1 to TRBJ1-1, with D hard to call. From germline, CDR1 is SGHRS and CDR2 YFSETQ. The CDR3 sequence is 14 residues long. Trimming cost V 1 base and J 2 bases, with 9 bases left between them. CDR3 region: CASSLFRGNTEAFF. The CDR3 coding sequence is TGCGCCAGCAGCTTGTTTCGGGGTAACACTGAAGCTTTCTTT.

The rearrangement links TRBV27 to TRBJ2-3; D not resolved. This CDR3 comprises 11 residues. Germline V gene lookup returns CDR1 MNHEY and CDR2 SMNVEV (reference sequence). The ends were cut back, 5 bases at V and 8 bases at J, with 8 bases in the middle. As DNA, the CDR3 is TGTGCCAGCAGTCCCACCGTTACGCAGTATTTT. It yields the protein CASSPTVTQYF.

The CDR3 here is CATSDSTGGLGLAGDADTQYF. In DNA, the CDR3 is TGTGCCACCAGTGATTCGACAGGGGGCCTAGGACTAGCGGGAGATGCAGATACGCAGTATTTT. The chain recombines TRBV24-1 with TRBJ2-3; TRBD2 matches 13 bases. V shed 2 bases, J shed 4 bases, and the junction held 17 bases outside the gene matches. The CDR3 has 21 residues. Germline-derived CDR1 and CDR2 are KGHDR and SFDVKD.

This clonotype was counted a few times. V gene TRBV29-1 combines with J gene TRBJ1-2; D ambiguous. The CDR3 sequence is 11 residues long. Per the germline V gene, CDR1 is SQVTM and CDR2 is ANQGSEA. The V and J ends lost 4 bases and 8 bases respectively, with 11 bases between them. The CDR3 region is CSVGEGRGYTF. The CDR3, as DNA: TGCAGCGTTGGTGAGGGCCGGGGCTACACCTTC.

This clonotype came up many times. The rearrangement joins TRBV6-1 to TRBJ1-1; 7 nucleotides agree with TRBD1. Germline V lookup: CDR1 MNHNS, CDR2 SASEGT. There are 14 residues in the CDR3. The trim removed 5 bases at V and 7 bases at J, leaving 10 bases unmatched. The CDR3 loop reads CASSPNTGAYEAFF. In DNA, the CDR3 is TGTGCCAGCAGTCCTAACACAGGGGCGTATGAAGCTTTCTTT.

About this clonotype itself: Being one base from a much bigger clone, this may be a read error. This chain links TRBV11-2 with TRBJ2-5, with 12 bases fitting TRBD2. V dropped 5 bases and J dropped 4; count of bases not matched to a gene: 5. The CDR3 covers 15 residues. Germline CDR1 SGHAT, CDR2 FQNNGV. This CDR3 reads CASSPTSGGRETQYF. The CDR3 DNA sequence: TGTGCCAGCAGCCCGACTAGCGGGGGAAGAGAGACCCAGTACTTC.

This clonotype was counted ten times or more. V and J are TRBV12-5 and TRBJ2-5; no clear D gene. In germline, CDR1 is LGHNT, CDR2 FRNRAP. The CDR3 loop spans 14 amino acids. The ends were cut back, 5 bases at V and 2 bases at J, with 12 bases in the middle. CDR3 loop: CASGPNGPQETQYF. In DNA, the CDR3 is TGTGCTAGTGGTCCGAACGGACCTCAAGAGACCCAGTACTTC. The complete variable domain, with remaining parts taken from reference TRBV12-5 and TRBJ2-5, reads DARVTQTPRHKVTEMGQEVTMRCQPILGHNTVFWYRQTMMQGLELLAYFRNRAPLDDSGMPKDRFSAEMPDATLATLKIQPSEPRDSAVYFCASGPNGPQETQYFGPGTRLLVL.

This clonotype was seen just once. This chain connects TRBV5-1 to TRBJ2-5; TRBD1 might be the D (5 bases). V dropped 4 bases and J dropped 1 base, with 23 bases sitting between them. The CDR3 contains 18 residues. The germline gives CDR1 SGHRS, CDR2 YFSETQ. The CDR3 nucleotides are TGCGCCAGCAGCGTGGAAAAGACGACAGTGCGGAGCCAAGAGACCCAGTACTTC. It translates to CASSVEKTTVRSQETQYF.

The DNA for the CDR3 is TGCAGCGCCCGGACAGGGTTTCAAGAGACCCAGTACTTC. The encoded protein is CSARTGFQETQYF. The V call is TRBV29-1, the J call TRBJ2-5, with 8 positions matching TRBD1. The CDR3 consists of 13 residues. Germline V CDR1 and CDR2: SQVTM, ANQGSEA. Trimming at V came to 7 bases and at J to 2 bases, leaving 6 bases not matched to a gene.

This clonotype was found a few times. The chain recombines TRBV19 with TRBJ2-7; possibly TRBD1 for D (6 bases). The ends were cut back, 9 bases at V and 3 bases at J, with 15 bases in the middle. Germline V gene data show CDR1 as LNHDA and CDR2 as SQIVND (reference sequence). The CDR3 consists of 13 residues. For the CDR3, the DNA is TGTGCCAGCAGTCCCGCAGGGGTCTACGAGCAGTACTTC. The encoded protein is CASSPAGVYEQYF.

The chain uses TRBV11-2 and TRBJ2-3, with D possibly being TRBD2 (6 bases). Looked up from germline, CDR1 is SGHAT and CDR2 is FQNNGV. The CDR3 runs to 17 residues. The V end lost 5 bases, the J end lost 1 base, and 19 bases lay between the germline ends. CDR3 DNA sequence: TGTGCCAGCAGCCCCGGGACTCTCGGAGGAGGCACAGATACGCAGTATTTT. Encoded protein: CASSPGTLGGGTDTQYF.

This clonotype was detected a few times. V usage is TRBV28 and J usage is TRBJ1-1; no definite D call. This CDR3 contains 14 residues. CDR1 is MDHEN, CDR2 SYDVKM, per germline. Trimming took 5 bases from V and 0 from J, leaving 10 bases between them. The CDR3 DNA sequence: TGTGCCAGCAGTCCTCCGAATATGAACACTGAAGCTTTCTTT. Its protein is CASSPPNMNTEAFF.

The CDR3 spells CASSIGPVNSPLHF. As DNA, the CDR3 is TGTGCCAGCAGTATTGGACCAGTTAATTCACCCCTCCACTTT. The J gene is TRBJ1-6, the V gene TRBV12-3 or TRBV12-4; no clear D gene. V dropped 5 bases and J dropped 6 bases, with 11 bases sitting between them. This CDR3 has 14 amino acids.

V usage is TRBV5-5 and J usage is TRBJ2-2, with D unclear. The ends were cut back, 3 bases at V and 3 bases at J, with 21 bases in the middle. The CDR3 has 18 amino acids. Per germline, CDR1 SGHKS and CDR2 YYEKEE (reference sequence). CDR3: CASSSPPGLLKDTGELFF. The CDR3 DNA reads TGTGCCAGCAGCTCCCCCCCTGGGCTACTTAAGGACACCGGGGAGCTGTTTTTT.

In regard to this clonotype: This clone may be a read error of a much larger clone one base away. The gene calls are TRBV20-1 and TRBJ1-4; no reliable D call. The CDR3 length is 13 residues. The germline V gene encodes CDR1 DFQATT and CDR2 SNEGSKA (reference sequence). DNA for the CDR3: TGCAGTGCTAGGAGGGTTACTAATGAAAGACTGTTTTTT. Its protein product is CSARRVTNERLFF.

The chain uses TRBV20-1 and TRBJ1-5; D is ambiguous. The CDR3 is made up of 16 amino acids. Between the trimmed V and J ends, which lost 3 bases and 2 bases, there was a span of 17 bases. The germline gives CDR1 DFQATT, CDR2 SNEGSKA (reference sequence). This CDR3 reads CSASGKDGGGNQPQHF. CDR3 nucleotide sequence: TGCAGTGCTAGTGGAAAGGACGGCGGGGGCAATCAGCCCCAGCATTTT.

This clonotype was seen a handful of times. The chain carries TRBV5-1 and TRBJ1-2, with a possible D match to TRBD1 (5 bases). This CDR3 has 14 amino acids. Per germline, CDR1 SGHRS and CDR2 YFSETQ. Trimming pared 4 bases from V and 8 bases from J, leaving 18 bases between. The CDR3 loop is CASSDQGGVGGYTF. Here the CDR3 DNA reads TGCGCCAGCAGCGACCAAGGAGGGGTCGGGGGCTACACCTTC.

This clonotype was detected many times. This chain links TRBV28 with TRBJ1-1; D is uncertain. The V gene lost 3 bases and the J gene lost 7 bases, with 9 bases spanning the gap. Germline V gives CDR1 MDHEN, CDR2 SYDVKM. The CDR3 consists of 12 residues. CDR3 in DNA: TGTGCCAGCAGTTTTGGGTTACTTGAAGCTTTCTTT. As protein: CASSFGLLEAFF. The whole variable domain, filled in from reference TRBV28 and TRBJ1-1, reads DVKVTQSSRYLVKRTGEKVFLECVQDMDHENMFWYRQDPGLGLRLIYFSYDVKMKEKGDIPEGYSVSREKKERFSLILESASTNQTSMYLCASSFGLLEAFFGQGTRLTVV.

This rearrangement joins TRBV5-1 to TRBJ1-1; maybe TRBD1 (5 bases). Germline V lookup: CDR1 SGHRS, CDR2 YFSETQ. Trimming cost V 3 bases and J 3 bases, with 18 bases left between them. The CDR3 length is 16 residues. This CDR3 reads CASSWANGGSDTEAFF. The CDR3 DNA sequence: TGCGCCAGCAGCTGGGCAAATGGGGGATCGGACACTGAAGCTTTCTTT.

Ten or more counts support this clonotype. This sequence joins TRBV2 and TRBJ2-5; no clear D. The V and J ends lost 9 bases and 3 bases respectively, with 11 bases between them. Per germline, CDR1 SNHLY and CDR2 FYNNEI. This CDR3 region has 12 residues. The CDR3 spells CASTIVEETQYF. CDR3 nucleotides: TGTGCCAGTACCATCGTTGAAGAGACCCAGTACTTC.

Written as DNA, the CDR3 is TGCGCCAGCAGTGAGTCCTGGCGGGGGGCCACTGAAGCTTTCTTT. This codes for CASSESWRGATEAFF. The rearrangement links TRBV10-2 to TRBJ1-1; TRBD1 might be the D (6 bases). This CDR3 has 15 amino acids. From germline, CDR1 is WSHSY and CDR2 SAAADI. Trimming shortened V by 0 bases and J by 4 bases, and 12 bases separated the two germline ends.